This TCR beta chain was observed in a study of T cells expressing NK-cell markers. The CDR3 has 12 residues. The germline V gene encodes CDR1 SEHNR and CDR2 FQNEAQ (reference sequence). TCRdb reanalyzed the 5' RACE reads and collapses them to one entry per CDR3 protein, without DNA. Here the sample table reports almost 450,000 distinct CDR3 sequences. A word on this clonotype: Its cognate antigen is unknown.

General study findings and limits: What remained unclear was the HCMV specificity of expanded NKG2C+ T cell clones.

The sample taken for sequencing was blood T cells: a sorted CD56 or NKG2C T cell subset, CD4+ or CD8+ T cells, or bulk PBMC T cells (not recorded which). This sequence originates from a woman aged 18-70 years in good health. V gene TRBV7-9 combines with J gene TRBJ2-7; TCRdb reports TRBD1, a call that lacks DNA to check it against. CDR3: CASSEPRGEQYF.